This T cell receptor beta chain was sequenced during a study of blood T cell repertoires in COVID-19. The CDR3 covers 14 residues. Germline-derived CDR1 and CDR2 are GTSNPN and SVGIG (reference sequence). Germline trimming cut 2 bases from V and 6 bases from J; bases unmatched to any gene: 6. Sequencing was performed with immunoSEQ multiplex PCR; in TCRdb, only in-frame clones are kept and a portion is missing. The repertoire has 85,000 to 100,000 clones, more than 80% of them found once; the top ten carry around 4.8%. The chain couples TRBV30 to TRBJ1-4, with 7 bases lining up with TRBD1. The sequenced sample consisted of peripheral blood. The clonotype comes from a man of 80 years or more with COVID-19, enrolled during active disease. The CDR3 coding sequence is TGTGCCTGGAGTCCACAGGGGTTGGATGAAAAACTGTTTTTT. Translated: CAWSPQGLDEKLFF. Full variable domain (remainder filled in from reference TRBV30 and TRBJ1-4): SQTIHQWPATLVQPVGSPLSLECTVEGTSNPNLYWYRQAAGRGLQLLFYSVGIGQISSEVPQNLSASRPQDRQFILSSKKLLLSDSGFYLCAWSPQGLDEKLFFGSGTQLSVL.